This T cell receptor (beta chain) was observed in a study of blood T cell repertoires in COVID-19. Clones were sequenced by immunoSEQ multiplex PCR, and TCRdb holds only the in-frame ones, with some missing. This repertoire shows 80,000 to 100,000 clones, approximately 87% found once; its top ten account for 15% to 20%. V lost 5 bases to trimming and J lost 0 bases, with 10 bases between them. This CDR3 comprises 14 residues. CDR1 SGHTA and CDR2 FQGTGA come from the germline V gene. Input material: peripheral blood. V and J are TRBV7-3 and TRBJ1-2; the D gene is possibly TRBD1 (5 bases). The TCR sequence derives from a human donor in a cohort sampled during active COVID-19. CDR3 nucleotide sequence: TGTGCCAGCAGCCCCGACAGCACTAACTATGGCTACACCTTC. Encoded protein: CASSPDSTNYGYTF. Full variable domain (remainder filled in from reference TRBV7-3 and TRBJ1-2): GAGVSQTPSNKVTEKGKYVELRCDPISGHTALYWYRQSLGQGPEFLIYFQGTGAADDSGLPNDRFFAVRPEGSVSTLKIQRTERGDSAVYLCASSPDSTNYGYTFGSGTRLTVV.